This T cell receptor (beta chain) was profiled in a study of response to subunit inactivated influenza vaccine. The CDR3 contains 12 residues. Germline V lookup: CDR1 DFQATT, CDR2 SNEGSKA (reference sequence). Trimming stripped 1 base from V and 8 bases from J, with 11 bases between. TCRdb analysed the RT-PCR reads with MiXCR anew, one entry per CDR3 protein. The sample gives 710,000 or so distinct CDR3 sequences, 15% to 19% of which show up once; around 10% is in the top ten. Findings and limits, study-wide: New T cells are recruited in small numbers by each seasonal influenza vaccination, according to the authors' suggestion.

There are a few counts of this clonotype. The antigen remains unidentified. This sample comprised PBMCs from blood, obtained roughly 12 days after vaccination. This TCR was recovered from a man aged 50 to 59 who received an inactivated influenza vaccine. V is TRBV20-1 and J is TRBJ1-1; possible D gene TRBD1, 5 bases. CDR3 nucleotide sequence: TGCAGTGCTAGAGCGTTTGGGGGGGAAGCTTTCTTT. Protein sequence: CSARAFGGEAFF.